Following are 25 T cell receptor beta chains from one sample sequenced in a study of T cells expressing NK-cell markers. TCRdb derives one entry per CDR3 protein from the 5' RACE reads, leaving out DNA. This sample's table reports 500,000 to 700,000 distinct CDR3 sequences. The sequencing input was blood T cells: a sorted CD56 or NKG2C T cell subset, CD4+ or CD8+ T cells, or bulk PBMC T cells (not recorded which). These receptors were collected from a man younger than 35 in good health.

V usage is TRBV5-1 and J usage is TRBJ2-2; there is no DNA to check the TCRdb D call of TRBD1. Germline V lookup: CDR1 SGHRS, CDR2 YFSETQ. The CDR3 has 15 amino acids. CDR3 residues: CASSFSGAGTGELFF.

This rearrangement joins TRBV2 to TRBJ2-5; TCRdb selects TRBD1, and the lack of DNA leaves this call unchecked. Germline V gene lookup returns CDR1 SNHLY and CDR2 FYNNEI. The CDR3 sequence is 13 residues long. The CDR3 spells CASSNRGPETQYF.

The rearrangement joins TRBV7-8 to TRBJ2-5; TCRdb's assignment of TRBD1 cannot be checked, as there is no DNA. The CDR3 is 14 amino acids. The germline gives CDR1 SGHVS, CDR2 FQNEAQ. This CDR3 is CASSLTGGWETQYF.

This chain connects TRBV6-1 to TRBJ1-5; TCRdb's D call of TRBD1 is untestable without DNA. Germline V CDR1 and CDR2: MNHNS, SASEGT. The CDR3 runs 14 residues. CDR3 residues: CATAATGDNQPQHF.

The chain has TRBV6-5 and TRBJ2-7; the D gene TCRdb calls, TRBD1, cannot be checked with no DNA. The CDR3 length is 16 residues. CDR1 and CDR2 (germline): MNHEY, SVGAGI. This chain's CDR3 is CASSFIRDRSAYEQYF.

The rearrangement links TRBV4-1 to TRBJ2-1; TCRdb's D call of TRBD2 is untestable without DNA. CDR1 MGHRA and CDR2 YSYEKL come from the germline V gene. CDR3 size: 18 residues. The CDR3 sequence: CASSQVGSVPRSYNEQFF.

V is TRBV24-1 and J is TRBJ1-2. This CDR3 has 13 amino acids. Germline CDR1 and CDR2: KGHDR and SFDVKD. The CDR3 here is CATSDFSGFGYTF.

The chain couples TRBV28 to TRBJ2-1; no DNA is available, so the TRBD2 call from TCRdb remains unchecked. The CDR3 length is 11 residues. CDR1 MDHEN and CDR2 SYDVKM come from the germline V gene. The CDR3 is CASSSGSGRFF.

The chain employs TRBV6-5 and TRBJ2-7; TCRdb's D gene call, TRBD2, goes unchecked for lack of DNA. CDR1 is MNHEY, CDR2 SVGAGI, per germline. The CDR3 totals 14 residues. CDR3 residues: CASQRSAGAYEQYF.

The CDR3 here is CASTPRLGASPLHF. This sequence joins TRBV6-6 and TRBJ1-6; lacking DNA, the TRBD1 call made by TCRdb goes unchecked. The V gene's germline CDR1 is MNHNY and CDR2 SVGAGI (reference sequence). The length of the CDR3 is 14 residues.

This chain joins TRBV27 and TRBJ1-6; TCRdb designates TRBD1, a call that cannot be tested without DNA. The germline gives CDR1 MNHEY, CDR2 SMNVEV (reference sequence). This CDR3 contains 16 residues. The CDR3 sequence: CASSLSPSGVDSPLHF.

The rearrangement links TRBV5-5 to TRBJ2-7; there is no DNA to check the TCRdb D call of TRBD1. CDR1 is SGHKS, CDR2 YYEKEE, per germline (reference sequence). The CDR3 extends over 15 amino acids. The CDR3 spells CASSQQTGGIYEQYF.

The rearrangement uses TRBV20-1 and TRBJ1-4; TCRdb reports TRBD1, a call that lacks DNA to check it against. Per germline, CDR1 DFQATT and CDR2 SNEGSKA (reference sequence). The CDR3 extends over 14 amino acids. The CDR3 loop reads CSAFPGPANEKLFF.

The J gene is TRBJ2-1, the V gene TRBV6-1. The CDR3 length is 15 residues. Germline loops: CDR1 MNHNS, CDR2 SASEGT. The CDR3 here is CASSVGLVGYNEQFF.

This chain uses TRBV6-1 with TRBJ1-3. Germline V gives CDR1 MNHNS, CDR2 SASEGT. The CDR3 consists of 16 residues. The CDR3 reads CASSGGLRFSGNTIYF.

V usage is TRBV7-2 and J usage is TRBJ2-3; absent DNA, TCRdb's TRBD2 call cannot be checked. CDR1 and CDR2 from the germline V gene are SGHTA and FQGNSA. This CDR3 has 14 amino acids. The CDR3 is CASSLGLRTDTQYF.

The rearrangement joins TRBV18 to TRBJ2-5; the TRBD1 assignment by TCRdb is unverifiable without DNA. The germline V gene has CDR1 KGHSH and CDR2 LQKENI. This CDR3 contains 15 residues. The CDR3 here is CASSRNRVNQETQYF.

This chain connects TRBV7-2 to TRBJ2-7; the TCRdb D gene call, TRBD1, has no DNA to confirm it. CDR1 is SGHTA and CDR2 is FQGNSA in the germline V gene. The CDR3 consists of 15 residues. The CDR3 protein is CASSLRTGDGYEQYF.

The chain recombines TRBV10-1 with TRBJ2-5. The CDR3 runs 14 residues. Germline V gives CDR1 WNHNN, CDR2 SYGVQD (reference sequence). The CDR3 reads CASSESFQQETQYF.

This chain links TRBV5-1 with TRBJ1-4. Germline V lookup: CDR1 SGHRS, CDR2 YFSETQ. The CDR3 is made up of 14 amino acids. The chain's CDR3 is CASSGGQSSEKLFF. The whole variable domain, remainder taken from reference TRBV5-1 and TRBJ1-4, is KAGVTQTPRYLIKTRGQQVTLSCSPISGHRSVSWYQQTPGQGLQFLFEYFSETQRNKGNFPGRFSGRQFSNSRSEMNVSTLELGDSALYLCASSGGQSSEKLFFGSGTQLSVL.

V gene TRBV13 combines with J gene TRBJ1-4; checking the TCRdb D call of TRBD1 is not possible without DNA. The CDR3 is 15 residues long. Germline V gene lookup returns CDR1 PRHDT and CDR2 FYEKMQ (reference sequence). The CDR3 spells CASSYGQGTNEKLFF.

The V and J genes are TRBV20-1 and TRBJ2-3; the D gene TCRdb calls, TRBD2, cannot be checked with no DNA. The CDR3 sequence is 14 residues long. Germline loops: CDR1 DFQATT, CDR2 SNEGSKA (reference sequence). CDR3 protein: CSAQTSADTDTQYF.

This rearrangement joins TRBV29-1 to TRBJ2-5; TCRdb lists TRBD1, though no DNA is available to test this call. CDR1 SQVTM and CDR2 ANQGSEA come from the germline V gene. The CDR3 sequence is 14 residues long. CDR3 region: CSVAGTARGETQYF. The complete variable domain, with remaining parts taken from reference TRBV29-1 and TRBJ2-5, reads SAVISQKPSRDICQRGTSLTIQCQVDSQVTMMFWYRQQPGQSLTLIATANQGSEATYESGFVIDKFPISRPNLTFSTLTVSNMSPEDSSIYLCSVAGTARGETQYFGPGTRLLVL.

The V gene is TRBV7-2, the J gene TRBJ2-7; TCRdb outputs TRBD1, but without DNA this stays unchecked. CDR3 length: 14 amino acids. Germline V gives CDR1 SGHTA, CDR2 FQGNSA. The CDR3 region is CASSGRSPGSEQYF. Full variable domain (missing parts from reference TRBV7-2 and TRBJ2-7): GAGVSQSPSNKVTEKGKDVELRCDPISGHTALYWYRQSLGQGLEFLIYFQGNSAPDKSGLPSDRFSAERTGGSVSTLTIQRTQQEDSAVYLCASSGRSPGSEQYFGPGTRLTVT.

The chain joins TRBV5-1 to TRBJ2-1; TCRdb reports TRBD1, a call that lacks DNA to check it against. The CDR3 totals 15 residues. Germline CDR1 SGHRS, CDR2 YFSETQ. The CDR3 reads CASSLVTAGHNEQFF. Combining the CDR3 with reference TRBV5-1 and TRBJ2-1 gives the whole variable domain KAGVTQTPRYLIKTRGQQVTLSCSPISGHRSVSWYQQTPGQGLQFLFEYFSETQRNKGNFPGRFSGRQFSNSRSEMNVSTLELGDSALYLCASSLVTAGHNEQFFGPGTRLTVL.